This T cell receptor beta chain was sequenced for a study of identical twins (dated by TCRdb to the mid-2010s). For context, the study as a whole: The study deep-sequenced TCR alpha and beta repertoires from monozygotic twins, unrelated adults of various ages and cord blood to test whether fetal clonotypes persist. To rule out contamination, replicate twin experiments were performed at different times with different library preparation protocols.

Notes on this clonotype: Its cognate antigen has yet to be identified. No clone much larger than this one lies a single base away; base qualities are absent.

Only healthy Caucasian donors were included. Three pairs of female monozygotic twins, all aged about 18 to 30 years, made up the twin cohort. Peripheral blood mononuclear cells were used as the source from which RNA for TCR libraries was isolated. The CDR3 holds 14 amino acids from the cysteine to the phenylalanine. Only the CDR3 region is kept as DNA, spanning 42 bases read in frame from base 1. The library was built by means of 5' RACE. Instrument used: Illumina HiSeq 2000. A universal primer binding site was added through template switching, and the final cDNA carried a unique molecular identifier so that TCR cDNA molecules could be counted accurately. Specific primers in the conserved constant-segment region were used to synthesize first-strand cDNA for TCR alpha and beta chains. To control for contamination, every cDNA library was double barcoded, receiving both a SMART-Mk sample barcode and Illumina barcodes. TruSeq adapter sequences and Illumina sample barcodes were added in two successive PCR steps. Sequencing of the TCR alpha and beta cDNA libraries was done on the Illumina HiSeq platform using custom primers. For the original study's pipeline: MiGEC was used to process raw reads and extract unique molecular identifiers, and MiXCR was used to find CDR3 positions. For each individual, recombination models were inferred using an EM algorithm with the repgenHMM and IGoR tools. The tcR package in R was used for shared clonotype analysis, with sharing normalized by the product of cloneset sizes. To study raw recombination without the effects of thymic and clonal selection, out-of-frame nonproductive sequences were analyzed. TCRdb itself trimmed the public reads at Q25 with fastp, ran MiXCR and retained productive beta chains. Every CDR3 protein is listed once, alongside the most common genes and DNA of its rows. The V and J calls here are based on TCRdb, not the publication. For this sample there are roughly 630,000 distinct CDR3 sequences; about 7.1% appear just once. The ten largest account for over 1.5% of the sample.

The paper as a whole reports these results and caveats: Because the same donors could not be followed over many years, conclusions were based on cross-sectional statistical analysis. Invariant T cells such as MAIT and iNKT could partly confound zero-insertion analyses, although diverse VJ usage argued against such confounding for most clonotypes. Compared with coincidental sharing between unrelated individuals, out-of-frame TCR alpha sequences shared between twins had an excess of sequences with low generation probability. The excess sharing between twins in beta out-of-frame sequences was weaker because fewer shared sequences reduced the signal-to-noise ratio. In monozygotic twins, recombination models systematically underestimated out-of-frame TCR alpha sharing, but the models matched the sharing seen between unrelated individuals. Fewer insertions were carried by abundant cord blood beta clonotypes, a similar but weaker trend appeared in young adult naive repertoires, and no such trend appeared in memory repertoires.

The sample was also reused in another study, on yellow fever vaccine responses in identical twins. Drawing on the second study: The authors reported that the T cell response to vaccination in identical twins appeared partly convergent and partly personalized. In the study, vaccine-responding T cell clones were precisely tracked in identical twins.

The source material was PBMCs. The TCR was taken from a woman aged 18-29 years in good health. The rearranged chain carries TRBV21-1 and TRBJ1-2; the table assigns TRBD1, which was not confirmed against the DNA. TRBV21-1 is marked as a pseudogene. The base sequence is TGTGCCAGCAGCCCCCGGCCCAGGTTCTATGGCTACACCTTC. Translated, it gives CASSPRPRFYGYTF.